This passage covers 27 T cell receptor beta chains from one sample sequenced in a study of beta chain features in type 1 diabetes. Expressed TCRB transcripts were sequenced, since all the RNA that had been isolated was reverse transcribed. TCRdb's table, derived via immunoSEQ multiplex PCR, lists solely in-frame clones and lacks some. The repertoire has over 65,000 clones, under 35% of them found once; the top ten carry about 0.42%. Sample: stem cell memory CD4+ T cells from blood. These receptors all stem from a woman younger than 35 in good health.

The rearrangement joins TRBV10-3 to TRBJ2-3, with 11 bases that match TRBD2. Trimming cost V 3 bases and J 4 bases; bases outside gene matches: 9. Germline CDR1 is ENHRY and CDR2 is SYGVKD. This CDR3 spans 17 amino acids. CDR3 DNA sequence: TGTGCCATCAGTGACCCCAGACTAGCGGGGAGGGCAGATACGCAGTATTTT. Translated: CAISDPRLAGRADTQYF.

V gene TRBV7-3 combines with J gene TRBJ2-1; D may be TRBD2 (7 bases). This CDR3 comprises 15 residues. Germline CDR1 is SGHTA and CDR2 is FQGTGA. Trimming took 5 bases from V and 2 from J, leaving 13 bases between them. CDR3 bases: TGTGCCAGCAGCCAGGAGGGGGGGCCCTACAATGAGCAGTTCTTC. Translating gives CASSQEGGPYNEQFF.

The chain joins TRBV4-1 to TRBJ1-2; a possible D gene is TRBD1 (5 bases). CDR3 length: 14 amino acids. The V end lost 0 bases, the J end lost 2 bases, and 7 bases lay between the germline ends. Germline lookup yields CDR1 MGHRA and CDR2 YSYEKL. Written as DNA, the CDR3 is TGCGCCAGCAGCCAAGATCGGGGGAACTATGGCTACACCTTC. Protein sequence: CASSQDRGNYGYTF.

V is TRBV7-2 and J is TRBJ2-4, with 10 bases lining up with TRBD1. Germline loops: CDR1 SGHTA, CDR2 FQGNSA. V gave up 5 bases and J gave up 0 bases; unmatched junction bases: 4. CDR3 length: 16 amino acids. The CDR3 region has the DNA TGTGCCAGCAGCCCGGACAGGGGGTTAGCCAAAAACATTCAGTACTTC. This translates into CASSPDRGLAKNIQYF.

The rearrangement joins TRBV30 to TRBJ2-1, with TRBD2 as a possible D gene (5 bases). Per the germline V gene, CDR1 is GTSNPN and CDR2 is SVGIG (reference sequence). The CDR3 is 15 amino acids. V was shortened by 0 bases and J by 8 bases, with 17 bases between the two germline ends. The CDR3 coding sequence is TGTGCCTGGAGTGTACAAGGATTCCCGAGGGATGAGCAGTTCTTC. This sequence encodes CAWSVQGFPRDEQFF.

The chain recombines TRBV7-9 with TRBJ1-6, with TRBD1 matching 8 bases. There are 16 residues in the CDR3. Germline CDR1 SEHNR, CDR2 FQNEAQ (reference sequence). Trimming at V came to 1 base and at J to 3 bases, leaving 2 bases not matched to a gene. The CDR3 reads CASSLGQGLYNSPLHF. The CDR3 DNA follows: TGTGCCAGCAGCTTAGGACAGGGGCTCTATAATTCACCCCTCCACTTT.

J is TRBJ1-1 and V is TRBV11-2; tentative D call: TRBD1 (5 bases). Per germline, CDR1 SGHAT and CDR2 FQNNGV. The CDR3 length is 14 residues. V shed 4 bases and J shed 4 bases, with 13 bases lying between them. The CDR3 DNA reads TGTGCCAGCAGCTCAGTCAGGGTGGGCACTGAAGCTTTCTTT. Protein product: CASSSVRVGTEAFF.

This clone appeared a few times. In DNA form, the CDR3 reads TGTGCCAGCAGTCAAAGCGGGGGAGCCTACGAGCAGTACTTC. Translation: CASSQSGGAYEQYF. The rearrangement uses TRBV6-5 and TRBJ2-7, with 8 bases fitting TRBD2. Trimming removed 5 bases from V and 2 bases from J; junction bases left unmatched: 5. Germline CDR1 MNHEY, CDR2 SVGAGI. The CDR3 sequence is 14 residues long.

The gene calls are TRBV7-9 and TRBJ1-2; a possible D gene is TRBD1 (5 bases). CDR3 size: 15 residues. Looked up from germline, CDR1 is SEHNR and CDR2 is FQNEAQ (reference sequence). The V end was cut by 1 base, the J end by 4 bases, with 13 bases between. The CDR3: CASSLGTTDIYGYTF. CDR3 sequence (DNA): TGTGCCAGCAGCTTAGGGACAACAGACATCTATGGCTACACCTTC.

The CDR3 region is CAISEIAGGETQYF. CDR3 nucleotides: TGTGCCATCAGTGAAATAGCGGGAGGGGAGACCCAGTACTTC. This chain links TRBV10-3 with TRBJ2-5; the match to TRBD2 covers 11 bases. CDR3 length: 14 residues. V was clipped by 3 bases and J by 5 bases; unmatched bases: 2. Germline CDR1 is ENHRY and CDR2 is SYGVKD.

There are a few counts of this clone. The chain is built from TRBV29-1 and TRBJ2-7; 7 nucleotides match TRBD1. Germline CDR1 reads SQVTM; CDR2 reads ANQGSEA. The CDR3 sequence is 12 residues long. Trimming removed 6 bases from V and 7 bases from J; junction bases left unmatched: 9. In nucleotides, the CDR3 is TGCAGCGTCCAAGGACAGGCCCGGGAGCAGTACTTC. It codes for CSVQGQAREQYF.

The chain employs TRBV2 and TRBJ2-1, with a possible D match to TRBD1 (6 bases). Trimming removed 7 bases at V and 5 bases at J, with 12 bases between. This CDR3 is built from 13 residues. Germline CDR1 and CDR2: SNHLY and FYNNEI. CDR3 sequence (DNA): TGTGCCAGCAAAAGGGACACCAACAATGAGCAGTTCTTC. Amino acid sequence: CASKRDTNNEQFF.

This clone was recorded at least ten times. The CDR3 DNA reads as TGTGCCAGTAAGCAACAGGGGAGCACTGAAGCTTTCTTT. Its protein is CASKQQGSTEAFF. The rearrangement links TRBV19 to TRBJ1-1; 7 bases agree with TRBD1. Trimming cost V 7 bases and J 4 bases; bases outside gene matches: 6. This CDR3 has 13 amino acids. In germline, CDR1 is LNHDA, CDR2 SQIVND (reference sequence).

The J gene is TRBJ1-2, the V gene TRBV28; tentative D call: TRBD1 (5 bases). This CDR3 comprises 13 residues. Germline values: CDR1 MDHEN, CDR2 SYDVKM. Trimming pared 6 bases from V and 7 bases from J, leaving 15 bases between. CDR3: CASRAGGVGGYTF. The CDR3 DNA sequence: TGTGCCAGCAGAGCGGGAGGGGTAGGTGGCTACACCTTC.

This clone appeared once. As DNA, the CDR3 is TGCGCCAGCTATCTAAGTAGCGGGGAACCCGCAGATACGCAGTATTTT. Protein sequence: CASYLSSGEPADTQYF. The rearrangement links TRBV5-1 to TRBJ2-3; TRBD2 matches 8 bases. J gave up 4 bases and V 7 bases, and 14 bases lay outside the gene matches. CDR1 is SGHRS and CDR2 is YFSETQ in the germline V gene. The CDR3 covers 16 residues.

The chain combines TRBV5-6 with TRBJ2-1; 9 bases are a match to TRBD2. Germline assignment: CDR1 SGHDT and CDR2 YYEEEE. V gave up 0 bases and J gave up 5 bases; unmatched junction bases: 9. This CDR3 comprises 17 residues. The CDR3 is CASSLVGWLAGNNEQFF. DNA of the CDR3: TGTGCCAGCAGCTTGGTTGGATGGCTAGCGGGGAACAATGAGCAGTTCTTC.

This clone was recorded a few times. In the same sample, other DNA sequences code for this CDR3. The chain recombines TRBV5-4 with TRBJ2-3; the D is unclear. Trimming stripped 5 bases from V and 3 bases from J, with 4 bases between. The germline gives CDR1 SGHNT, CDR2 YYREEE (reference sequence). The CDR3 totals 11 residues. This CDR3 reads CASSITDTQYF. The DNA of the CDR3 is TGTGCCAGCAGTATTACAGATACGCAGTATTTT.

CDR3 in DNA: TGCAGCGTTGGGACCGGGCAAACGGGGGAGCAGTACTTC. Translating gives CSVGTGQTGEQYF. This rearrangement joins TRBV29-1 to TRBJ2-5; perhaps TRBD2 as D (6 bases). Trimming took 4 bases from V and 11 from J, leaving 20 bases between them. The germline CDR1 and CDR2 sequences are SQVTM and ANQGSEA. CDR3 length equals 13 residues.

This clone was picked up a small number of times. This chain connects TRBV19 to TRBJ2-7; D is perhaps TRBD2 (6 bases). The CDR3 is 15 residues long. With 6 bases removed from V and 0 bases from J, the gap between germline ends came to 15 bases. Germline V lookup: CDR1 LNHDA, CDR2 SQIVND (reference sequence). In DNA, the CDR3 is TGTGCCAGTAGGATTCAGGGACTGCCCTCCTACGAGCAGTACTTC. Residues: CASRIQGLPSYEQYF.

V is TRBV7-2 and J is TRBJ1-5; the match to TRBD1 covers 9 bases. The CDR3 consists of 16 residues. CDR1 and CDR2 from the germline V gene are SGHTA and FQGNSA. Trimming cost V 5 bases and J 3 bases; bases outside gene matches: 8. The CDR3: CASSLTGGGNNQPQHF. The CDR3 nucleotides are TGTGCCAGCAGCCTGACAGGGGGAGGGAACAATCAGCCCCAGCATTTT. Full variable domain (remainder filled in from reference TRBV7-2 and TRBJ1-5): GAGVSQSPSNKVTEKGKDVELRCDPISGHTALYWYRQSLGQGLEFLIYFQGNSAPDKSGLPSDRFSAERTGGSVSTLTIQRTQQEDSAVYLCASSLTGGGNNQPQHFGDGTRLSIL.

V and J are TRBV9 and TRBJ2-7; 7 positions match TRBD2. The CDR3 consists of 14 residues. Germline CDR1 is SGDLS and CDR2 is YYNGEE. V trimming: 4 bases; J trimming: 2 bases; junction bases outside the gene matches: 6. Here the CDR3 reads CASSPSGGAYEQYF. CDR3 nucleotide sequence: TGTGCCAGCAGCCCCTCGGGGGGAGCCTACGAGCAGTACTTC.

V and J are TRBV2 and TRBJ2-1, with a weak D call TRBD2 (5 bases). Germline-derived CDR1 and CDR2 are SNHLY and FYNNEI. Trimming shortened V by 6 bases and J by 2 bases, and 11 bases separated the two germline ends. The CDR3 loop spans 14 amino acids. The CDR3 nucleotides are TGTGCCAGCAGGTGGGCGGGTACCTACAATGAGCAGTTCTTC. This translates into CASRWAGTYNEQFF.

The V gene is TRBV7-9, the J gene TRBJ2-3; 10 nucleotides match TRBD2. With 4 bases clipped from V and 0 bases from J, the junction kept 7 bases outside the gene matches. CDR1 and CDR2 (germline): SEHNR, FQNEAQ (reference sequence). The CDR3 consists of 17 residues. For the CDR3, the DNA is TGTGCCAGCAGCTCAGCCGGGACTAGCGAAAGCACAGATACGCAGTATTTT. Its protein product is CASSSAGTSESTDTQYF.

V usage is TRBV5-1 and J usage is TRBJ1-5; D might be TRBD1 (6 bases). The CDR3 runs to 15 residues. The germline gives CDR1 SGHRS, CDR2 YFSETQ. Trimming took 0 bases from V and 2 from J, leaving 9 bases between them. The CDR3 sequence: CASSLVGARNQPQHF. The DNA for the CDR3 is TGCGCCAGCAGCTTGGTGGGGGCGCGCAATCAGCCCCAGCATTTT. The full variable domain, in which reference TRBV5-1 and TRBJ1-5 provide the parts outside the CDR3, is KAGVTQTPRYLIKTRGQQVTLSCSPISGHRSVSWYQQTPGQGLQFLFEYFSETQRNKGNFPGRFSGRQFSNSRSEMNVSTLELGDSALYLCASSLVGARNQPQHFGDGTRLSIL.

This chain uses TRBV5-4 with TRBJ1-5, with TRBD1 identical over 8 bases. The length of the CDR3 is 14 residues. Germline V lookup: CDR1 SGHNT, CDR2 YYREEE (reference sequence). V lost 6 bases and J lost 1; bases outside the gene matches: 3. CDR3 nucleotides: TGTGCCAGCACCGGACAGGGAAGCAATCAGCCCCAGCATTTT. Its protein product is CASTGQGSNQPQHF.

J is TRBJ1-4 and V is TRBV2, with D perhaps TRBD1 (6 bases). The CDR3 covers 13 residues. Trimming took off 6 bases at V and 8 bases at J, with 13 bases between the two ends. The V gene's germline CDR1 is SNHLY and CDR2 FYNNEI. The CDR3 DNA reads as TGTGCCAGCAGACAGGGAGCACGAGAAAAACTGTTTTTT. This encodes CASRQGAREKLFF. Full variable domain (missing parts from reference TRBV2 and TRBJ1-4): EPEVTQTPSHQVTQMGQEVILRCVPISNHLYFYWYRQILGQKVEFLVSFYNNEISEKSEIFDDQFSVERPDGSNFTLKIRSTKLEDSAMYFCASRQGAREKLFFGSGTQLSVL.

This clone was counted between two and nine times. V usage is TRBV7-8 and J usage is TRBJ2-7; D is uncertain. The CDR3 covers 15 residues. Germline values: CDR1 SGHVS, CDR2 FQNEAQ. V shed 3 bases and J shed 4 bases, with 16 bases lying between them. The CDR3 DNA sequence: TGTGCCAGCAGCTTTCCCCCCGCGGCGACGTACGAGCAGTACTTC. Its translation is CASSFPPAATYEQYF.